Here is one T cell receptor beta chain with its context. The target antigen is unknown. The data belong to a study of identical twins. The study's findings and limits: Within beta out-of-frame sequences, the excess sharing observed between twins was weaker.

TCRdb re-called the 5' RACE reads with MiXCR, one entry per CDR3 protein. The data contain 750,000 to 950,000 distinct CDR3 sequences, over 9% of them singletons. With 8 bases removed from V and 7 bases from J, the gap between germline ends came to 9 bases. The CDR3 totals 12 residues. Per the germline V gene, CDR1 is SNHLY and CDR2 is FYNNEI. These sequences were also reported in another study, on yellow fever vaccine responses in identical twins.

The receptor was isolated from a woman aged 18-29 years in good health. What was sequenced was PBMCs. The chain uses TRBV2 and TRBJ1-6; no definite D call. The CDR3 protein is CASRLQNSPLHF. The CDR3 DNA sequence: TGTGCCAGCCGGTTACAGAATTCACCCCTCCACTTT.